This T cell receptor beta chain was documented in a study of blood T cells in healthy people across ages. Findings and caveats of the study: Relative to aged donors, long-lived donors carried more naive CD4+ cells and displayed higher diversity. Donor CMV infection status was unknown, possibly confounding age-related changes in expanded clonotypes. Across the age range, TCR beta diversity per million T cells fell in a roughly linear way.

Alongside a J-beta primer mix, a sample-barcoded 5' primer served in a second PCR lasting 7 to 11 cycles. A 12-random-nucleotide template-switch adaptor tagged each cDNA molecule. TCRdb reanalysed the 5' RACE reads using MiXCR and keeps one entry per CDR3 protein. The repertoire holds 700,000 to 900,000 distinct CDR3 sequences, with about 48% as singletons. The CDR3 has 15 residues. In germline, CDR1 is SGHKS, CDR2 YYEKEE (reference sequence). Trimming removed 0 bases at V and 5 bases at J, with 11 bases between. On this clonotype: Its cognate antigen is unknown.

Sequencing used blood. The chain combines TRBV5-5 with TRBJ1-4, with D possibly matching TRBD1 (5 bases). The TCR sequence derives from a man older than 75 in good health. The chain's CDR3 is CASSLGTNLNEKLFF. The CDR3 DNA reads as TGTGCCAGCAGCTTGGGGACAAACCTAAATGAAAAACTGTTTTTT.